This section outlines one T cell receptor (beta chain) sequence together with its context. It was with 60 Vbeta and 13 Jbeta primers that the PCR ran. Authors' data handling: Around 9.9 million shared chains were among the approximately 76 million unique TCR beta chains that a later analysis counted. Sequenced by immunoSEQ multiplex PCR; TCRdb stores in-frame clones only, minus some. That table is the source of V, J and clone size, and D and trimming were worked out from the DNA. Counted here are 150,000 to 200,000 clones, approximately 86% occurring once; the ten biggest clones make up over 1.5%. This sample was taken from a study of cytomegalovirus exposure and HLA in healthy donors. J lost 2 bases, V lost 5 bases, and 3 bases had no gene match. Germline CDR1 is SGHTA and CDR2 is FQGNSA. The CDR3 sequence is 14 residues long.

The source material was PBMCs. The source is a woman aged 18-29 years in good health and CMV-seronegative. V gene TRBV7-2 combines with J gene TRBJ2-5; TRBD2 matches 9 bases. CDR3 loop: CASSPTSGQETQYF. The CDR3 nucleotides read TGTGCCAGCAGCCCGACTAGCGGACAAGAGACCCAGTACTTC.